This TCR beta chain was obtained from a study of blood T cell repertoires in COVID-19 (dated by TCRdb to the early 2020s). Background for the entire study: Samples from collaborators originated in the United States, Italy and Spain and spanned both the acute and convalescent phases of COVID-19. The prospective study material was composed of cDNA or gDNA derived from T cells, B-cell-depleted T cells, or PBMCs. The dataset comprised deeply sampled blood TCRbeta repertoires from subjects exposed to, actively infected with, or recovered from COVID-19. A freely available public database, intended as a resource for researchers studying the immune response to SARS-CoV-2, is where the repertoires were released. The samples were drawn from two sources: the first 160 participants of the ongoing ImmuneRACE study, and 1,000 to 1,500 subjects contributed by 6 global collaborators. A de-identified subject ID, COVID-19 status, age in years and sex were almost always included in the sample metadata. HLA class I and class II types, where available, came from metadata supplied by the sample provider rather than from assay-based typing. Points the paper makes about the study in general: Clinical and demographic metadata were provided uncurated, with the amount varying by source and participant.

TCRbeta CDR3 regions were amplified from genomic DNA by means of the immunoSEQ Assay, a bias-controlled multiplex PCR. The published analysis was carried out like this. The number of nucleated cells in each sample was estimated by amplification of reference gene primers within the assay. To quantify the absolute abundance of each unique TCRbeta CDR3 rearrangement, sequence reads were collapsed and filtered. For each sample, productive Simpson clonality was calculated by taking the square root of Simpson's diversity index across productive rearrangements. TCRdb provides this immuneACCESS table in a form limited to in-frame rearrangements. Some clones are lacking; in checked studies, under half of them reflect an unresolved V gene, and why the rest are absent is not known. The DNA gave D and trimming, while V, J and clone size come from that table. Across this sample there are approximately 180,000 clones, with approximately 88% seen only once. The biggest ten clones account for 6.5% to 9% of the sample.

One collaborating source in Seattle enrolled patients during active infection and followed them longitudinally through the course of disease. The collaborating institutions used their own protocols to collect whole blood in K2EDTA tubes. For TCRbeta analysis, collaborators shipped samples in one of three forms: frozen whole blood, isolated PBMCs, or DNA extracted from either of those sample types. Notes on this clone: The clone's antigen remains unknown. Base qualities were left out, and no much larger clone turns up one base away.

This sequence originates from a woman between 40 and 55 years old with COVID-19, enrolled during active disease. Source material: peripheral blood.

The CDR3 amino acid sequence is: CASSDTLSSYNEQFF. The DNA reads as follows: TGTGCCAGCAGTGACACACTAAGCTCCTACAATGAGCAGTTCTTC. Here the chain combines TRBV6-4 and TRBJ2-1; the D gene is not confidently resolved. CDR1 and CDR2 were assigned from the germline V gene as MRHNA and SNTAGT. Its CDR3 holds 15 amino acids, cysteine through phenylalanine. Only the CDR3 DNA is retained, 45 bases long and in frame from the first base. At the junction V is shortened by 2 bases and J by 0 bases, with 8 bases in between.